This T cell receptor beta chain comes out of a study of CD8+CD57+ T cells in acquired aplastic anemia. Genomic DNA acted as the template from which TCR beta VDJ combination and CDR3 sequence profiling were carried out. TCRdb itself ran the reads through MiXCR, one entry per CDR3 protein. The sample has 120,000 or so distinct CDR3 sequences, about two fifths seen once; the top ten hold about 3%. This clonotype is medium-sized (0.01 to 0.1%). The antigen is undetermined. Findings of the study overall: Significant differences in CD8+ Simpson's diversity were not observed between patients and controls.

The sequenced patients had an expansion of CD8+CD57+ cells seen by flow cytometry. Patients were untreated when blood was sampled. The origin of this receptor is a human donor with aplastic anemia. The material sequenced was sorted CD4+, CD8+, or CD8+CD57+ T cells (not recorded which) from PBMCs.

CDR3 coding DNA: TGTGCCAGTAGTATAGATAGGGCAGGAAATCAGCCCCAGCATTTT. It specifies CASSIDRAGNQPQHF. The chain combines TRBV19 with TRBJ1-5, with D unresolved. The CDR3 totals 15 residues. V was trimmed by 0 bases and J by 4 bases, leaving 10 bases between them. Germline V gene sequence: CDR1 LNHDA, CDR2 SQIVND (reference sequence).